Only a few counts were recorded for the clone carrying this T cell receptor (beta chain). Its antigen is as yet unknown. Patients were excluded for autoimmune disease history or systemic immunosuppression. This record belongs to a study of OX40 agonist ivuxolimab in advanced cancers. Study results and limitations: Researchers report that CD8+ T cells had, on average, more expanded clones than CD4+.

Germline assignment: CDR1 SGHTA and CDR2 FQGNSA. This CDR3 region has 14 residues. J was trimmed by 3 bases and V by 2 bases; bases with no gene match: 1. TCRdb's table, derived via immunoSEQ multiplex PCR, lists solely in-frame clones and lacks some. The data hold 70,000 to 85,000 clones, with 80% to 90% observed a single time. The chain has TRBV7-2 and TRBJ1-1; 9 bases match TRBD1. This clonotype was obtained from an adult with an advanced solid tumor such as melanoma, head and neck, liver or kidney cancer. The sequencing used CD4+ or CD8+ T cells sorted from blood, collected in a trial of the OX40 agonist ivuxolimab. The CDR3 bases are TGTGCCAGCAGCTTAAGACAGGGGGACACTGAAGCTTTCTTT. Its protein is CASSLRQGDTEAFF.